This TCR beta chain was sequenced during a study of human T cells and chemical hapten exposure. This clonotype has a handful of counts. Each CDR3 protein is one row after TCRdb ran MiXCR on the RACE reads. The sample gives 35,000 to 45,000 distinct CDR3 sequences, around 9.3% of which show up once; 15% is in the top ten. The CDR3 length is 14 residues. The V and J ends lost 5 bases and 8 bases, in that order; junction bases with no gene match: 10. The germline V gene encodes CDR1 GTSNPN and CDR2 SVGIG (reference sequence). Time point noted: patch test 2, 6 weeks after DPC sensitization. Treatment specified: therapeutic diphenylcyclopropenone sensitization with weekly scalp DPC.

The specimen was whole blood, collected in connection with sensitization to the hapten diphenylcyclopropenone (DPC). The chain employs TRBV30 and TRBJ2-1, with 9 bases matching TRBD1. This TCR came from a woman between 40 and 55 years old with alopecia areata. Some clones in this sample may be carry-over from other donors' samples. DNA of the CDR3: TGTGCCTGGGGAAGGGGACAGGGTATTCATGAGCAGTTCTTC. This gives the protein CAWGRGQGIHEQFF.